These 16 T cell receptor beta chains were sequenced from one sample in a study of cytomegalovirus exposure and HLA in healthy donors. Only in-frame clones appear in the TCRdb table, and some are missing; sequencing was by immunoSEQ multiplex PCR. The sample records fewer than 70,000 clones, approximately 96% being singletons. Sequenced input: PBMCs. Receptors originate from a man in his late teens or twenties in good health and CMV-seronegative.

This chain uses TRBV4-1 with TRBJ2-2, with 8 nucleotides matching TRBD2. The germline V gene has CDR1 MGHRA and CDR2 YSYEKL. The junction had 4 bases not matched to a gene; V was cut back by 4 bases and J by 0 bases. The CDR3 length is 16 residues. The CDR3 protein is CASSLRGGTNTGELFF. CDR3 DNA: TGCGCCAGCAGCCTTCGGGGGGGCACGAACACCGGGGAGCTGTTTTTT.

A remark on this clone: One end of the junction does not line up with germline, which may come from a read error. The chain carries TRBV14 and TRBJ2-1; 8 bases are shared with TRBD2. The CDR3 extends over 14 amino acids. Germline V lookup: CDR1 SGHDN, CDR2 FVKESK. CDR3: CASSHVGGGLVSLF. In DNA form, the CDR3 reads TGTGCCAGCAGCCACGTCGGGGGGGGGTTAGTTTCCCTCTTC.

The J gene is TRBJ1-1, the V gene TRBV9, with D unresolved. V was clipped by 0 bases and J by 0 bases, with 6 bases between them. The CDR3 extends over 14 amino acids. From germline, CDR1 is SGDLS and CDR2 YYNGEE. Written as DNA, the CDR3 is TGTGCCAGCAGCGTAGGAGCCATGAACACTGAAGCTTTCTTT. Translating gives CASSVGAMNTEAFF.

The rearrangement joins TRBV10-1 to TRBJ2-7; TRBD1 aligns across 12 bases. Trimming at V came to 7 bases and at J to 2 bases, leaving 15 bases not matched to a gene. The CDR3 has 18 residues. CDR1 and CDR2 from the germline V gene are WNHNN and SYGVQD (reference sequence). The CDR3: CASTWGQGAVARPYEQYF. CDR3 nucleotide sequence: TGCGCCAGCACCTGGGGACAGGGGGCCGTAGCGAGACCCTACGAGCAGTACTTC.

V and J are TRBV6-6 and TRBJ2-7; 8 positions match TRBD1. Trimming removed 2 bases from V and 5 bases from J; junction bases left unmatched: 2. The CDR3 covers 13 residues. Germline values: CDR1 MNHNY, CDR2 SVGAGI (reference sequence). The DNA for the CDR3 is TGTGCCAGCAGTTACGGACAGGGAAACGAGCAGTACTTC. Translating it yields CASSYGQGNEQYF.

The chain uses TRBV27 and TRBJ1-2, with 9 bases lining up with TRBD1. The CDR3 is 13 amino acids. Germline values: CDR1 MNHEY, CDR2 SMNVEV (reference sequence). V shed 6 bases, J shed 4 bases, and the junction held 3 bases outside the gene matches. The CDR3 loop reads CASSGTGFYGYTF. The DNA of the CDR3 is TGTGCCAGCAGCGGGACAGGGTTCTATGGCTACACCTTC.

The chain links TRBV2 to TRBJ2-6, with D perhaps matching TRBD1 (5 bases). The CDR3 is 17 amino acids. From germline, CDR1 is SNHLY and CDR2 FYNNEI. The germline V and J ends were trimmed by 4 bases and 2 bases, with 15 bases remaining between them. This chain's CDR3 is CASSAARAVAGANVLTF. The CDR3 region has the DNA TGTGCCAGCAGTGCGGCCAGGGCAGTCGCTGGGGCCAACGTCCTGACTTTC.

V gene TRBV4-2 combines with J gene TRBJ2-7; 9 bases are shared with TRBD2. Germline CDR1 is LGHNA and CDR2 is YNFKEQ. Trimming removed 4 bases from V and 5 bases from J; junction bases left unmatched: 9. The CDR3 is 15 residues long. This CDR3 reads CASSRLIAGANEQYF. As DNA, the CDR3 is TGTGCCAGCAGCCGACTTATAGCGGGAGCCAACGAGCAGTACTTC.

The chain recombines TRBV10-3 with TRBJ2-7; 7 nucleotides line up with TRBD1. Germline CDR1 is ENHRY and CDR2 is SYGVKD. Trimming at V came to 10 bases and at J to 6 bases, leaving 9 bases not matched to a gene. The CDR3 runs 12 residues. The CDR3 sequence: CATRQGRGEQYF. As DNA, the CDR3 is TGTGCCACCAGACAGGGACGGGGCGAGCAGTACTTC.

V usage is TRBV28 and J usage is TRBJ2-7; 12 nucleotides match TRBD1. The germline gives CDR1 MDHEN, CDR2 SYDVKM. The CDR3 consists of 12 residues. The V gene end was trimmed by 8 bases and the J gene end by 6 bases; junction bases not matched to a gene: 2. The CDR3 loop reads CASGTGGSEQYF. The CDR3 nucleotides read TGTGCCAGCGGGACAGGGGGCTCCGAGCAGTACTTC.

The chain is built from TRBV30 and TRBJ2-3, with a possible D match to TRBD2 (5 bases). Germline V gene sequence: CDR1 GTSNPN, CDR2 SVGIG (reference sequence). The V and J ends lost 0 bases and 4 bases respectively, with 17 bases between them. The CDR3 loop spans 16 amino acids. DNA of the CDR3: TGTGCCTGGAGTGTAGGCCGCGGGTTACGGGCAGATACGCAGTATTTT. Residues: CAWSVGRGLRADTQYF.

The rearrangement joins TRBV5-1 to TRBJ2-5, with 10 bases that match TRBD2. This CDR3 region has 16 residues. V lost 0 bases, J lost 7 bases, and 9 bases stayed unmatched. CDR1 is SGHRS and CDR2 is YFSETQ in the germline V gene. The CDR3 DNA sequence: TGCGCCAGCAGCTTGGGGGCTAGCGGGAGTCTTGGGACCCAGTACTTC. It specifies CASSLGASGSLGTQYF.

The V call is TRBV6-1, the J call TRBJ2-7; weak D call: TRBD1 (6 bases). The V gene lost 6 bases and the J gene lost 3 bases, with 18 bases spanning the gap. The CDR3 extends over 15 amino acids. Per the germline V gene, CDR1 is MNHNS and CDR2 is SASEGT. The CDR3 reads CASRKNADRVYEQYF. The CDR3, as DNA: TGTGCCAGCAGGAAGAACGCGGACAGAGTCTACGAGCAGTACTTC.

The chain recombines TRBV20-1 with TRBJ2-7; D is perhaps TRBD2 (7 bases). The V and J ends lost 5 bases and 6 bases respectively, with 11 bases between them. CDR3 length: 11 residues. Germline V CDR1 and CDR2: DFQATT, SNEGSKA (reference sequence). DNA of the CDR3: TGCAGTGCTTGGGGGGGGGCCGAGCAGTACTTC. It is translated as CSAWGGAEQYF.

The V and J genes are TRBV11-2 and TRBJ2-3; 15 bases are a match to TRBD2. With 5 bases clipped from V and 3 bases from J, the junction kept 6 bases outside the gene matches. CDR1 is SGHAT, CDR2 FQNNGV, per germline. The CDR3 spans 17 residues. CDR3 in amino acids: CASSPGTSGRSTDTQYF. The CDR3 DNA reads TGTGCCAGCAGCCCAGGGACTAGCGGGAGGTCGACAGATACGCAGTATTTT.

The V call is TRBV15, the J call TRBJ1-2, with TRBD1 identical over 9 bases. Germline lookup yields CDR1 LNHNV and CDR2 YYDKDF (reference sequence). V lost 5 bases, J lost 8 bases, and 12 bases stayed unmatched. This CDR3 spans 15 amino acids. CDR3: CATSPRTGDLVGYTF. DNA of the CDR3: TGTGCCACCAGCCCCCGGACAGGGGACTTGGTGGGCTACACCTTC.